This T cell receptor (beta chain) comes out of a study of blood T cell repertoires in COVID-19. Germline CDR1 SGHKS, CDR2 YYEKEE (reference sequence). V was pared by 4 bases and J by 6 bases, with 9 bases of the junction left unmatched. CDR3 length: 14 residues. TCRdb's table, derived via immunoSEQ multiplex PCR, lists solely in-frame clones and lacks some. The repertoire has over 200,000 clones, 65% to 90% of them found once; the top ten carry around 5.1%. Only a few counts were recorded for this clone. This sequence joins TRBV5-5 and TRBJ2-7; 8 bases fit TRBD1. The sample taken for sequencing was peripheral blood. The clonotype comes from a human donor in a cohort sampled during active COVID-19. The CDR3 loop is CASSTPDRAGEQYF. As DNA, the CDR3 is TGTGCCAGCAGCACCCCGGACAGGGCCGGCGAGCAGTACTTC.